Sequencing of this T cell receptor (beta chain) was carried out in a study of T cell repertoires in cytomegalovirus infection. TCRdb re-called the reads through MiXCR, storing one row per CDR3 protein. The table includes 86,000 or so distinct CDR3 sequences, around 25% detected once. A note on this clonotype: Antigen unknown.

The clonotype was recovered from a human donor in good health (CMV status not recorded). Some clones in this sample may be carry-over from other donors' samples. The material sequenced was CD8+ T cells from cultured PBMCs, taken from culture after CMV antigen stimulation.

The CDR3 nucleotides are TGCAGCGTTGCCAGGCCCTCTGGGGAAGCTTTCTTT. Its translation is CSVARPSGEAFF. The chain links TRBV29-1 to TRBJ1-1; D unresolved. The CDR3 is made up of 12 amino acids. Germline CDR1 SQVTM, CDR2 ANQGSEA. Trimming took off 4 bases at V and 8 bases at J, with 14 bases between the two ends. Based on the CDR3 plus reference TRBV29-1 and TRBJ1-1, the full variable domain is SAVISQKPSRDICQRGTSLTIQCQVDSQVTMMFWYRQQPGQSLTLIATANQGSEATYESGFVIDKFPISRPNLTFSTLTVSNMSPEDSSIYLCSVARPSGEAFFGQGTRLTVV.